The clone carrying this T cell receptor (beta chain) was seen at least ten times. Its cognate antigen is unknown. It was by 5'RACE with 10-nucleotide random UMIs that the cDNA was made. Via MiXCR, TCRdb re-called the 5' RACE reads, giving one row per CDR3 protein. The sample shows about 27,000 distinct CDR3 sequences, 20% to 25% of them seen only once. The entry originates in a study of neurological immune-mediated disorders. Overall study results and limits: TCR-beta repertoires seemed private in all groups, with no expanded CDR3 amino acid sequences shared.

The sample taken for sequencing was PBMCs. This sequence was found in a woman aged 55-69 years in good health.

CDR3 sequence: CSVEEGQGSEQYF. In DNA form, the CDR3 reads TGCAGCGTTGAAGAGGGACAGGGCTCCGAGCAGTACTTC. The rearrangement uses TRBV29-1 and TRBJ2-7; the match to TRBD1 covers 9 bases. Germline CDR1 is SQVTM and CDR2 is ANQGSEA. The CDR3 loop spans 13 amino acids. V was pared by 0 bases and J by 6 bases, with 3 bases of the junction left unmatched.